The text below deals with one T cell receptor beta chain. The target antigen is unknown. This CDR3 comprises 16 residues. The germline V gene has CDR1 MNHNY and CDR2 SVGAGI (reference sequence). J gave up 4 bases and V 5 bases, and 8 bases lay outside the gene matches. Use of 60 Vbeta and 13 Jbeta primers characterized the PCR. Measured with immunoSEQ multiplex PCR; TCRdb has only the in-frame clones, and not every one. The sample data list approximately 150,000 clones. These data come from a study of cytomegalovirus exposure and HLA in healthy donors. For the study at large: Within an early data release were around 87 million unique TCRs drawn from HLA-typed donors.

General observations from the study: Among TCR beta chains of equal frequency, HLA-associated ones were more clonally expanded in a later analysis.

The receptor was derived from a male donor in good health and CMV-seronegative. V gene TRBV6-6 combines with J gene TRBJ2-2; TRBD2 agrees at 9 bases. The sample comprised PBMCs. CDR3 sequence reads: CASSRSSGASTGELFF. The CDR3 DNA is TGTGCCAGCAGTCGGTCTAGCGGGGCGAGCACCGGGGAGCTGTTTTTT.